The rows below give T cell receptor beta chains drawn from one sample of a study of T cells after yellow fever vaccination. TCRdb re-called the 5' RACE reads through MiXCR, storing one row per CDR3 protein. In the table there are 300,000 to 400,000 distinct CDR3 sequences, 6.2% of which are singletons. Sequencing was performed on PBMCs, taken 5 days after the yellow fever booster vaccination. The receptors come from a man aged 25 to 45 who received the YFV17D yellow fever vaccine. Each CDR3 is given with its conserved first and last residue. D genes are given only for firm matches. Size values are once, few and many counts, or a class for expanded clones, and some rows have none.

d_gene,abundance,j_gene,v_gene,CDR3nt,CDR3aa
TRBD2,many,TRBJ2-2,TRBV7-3,TGTGCCAGCAGCCAAACTAGCGGGAGGGGCGGGGAGCTGTTTTTT,CASSQTSGRGGELFF
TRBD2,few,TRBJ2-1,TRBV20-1,TGCAGTGCTAGAATTAGCGGGAGGAAAAATGAGCAGTTCTTC,CSARISGRKNEQFF
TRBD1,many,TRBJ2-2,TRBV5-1,TGCGCCAGCAGCACGGGACAGGGGGCGCGAACCGGGGAGCTGTTTTTT,CASSTGQGARTGELFF
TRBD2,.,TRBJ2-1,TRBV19,TGTGCCAGATCCCAGCTCAGCGGGAGCCCATACTACAATGAGCAGTTCTTC,CARSQLSGSPYYNEQFF
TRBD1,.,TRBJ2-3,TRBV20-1,TGCAGTGCCAGTACCGGGACAGGGGGCGTAGGGCAGTATTTT,CSASTGTGGVGQYF
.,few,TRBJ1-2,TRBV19,TGTGCCAGTAGTACCCCTGCAGGGAGCTATGGCTACACCTTC,CASSTPAGSYGYTF
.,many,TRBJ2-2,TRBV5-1,TGCGCCAGCAGCTTGGGACAGATCACCGGGGAGCTGTTTTTT,CASSLGQITGELFF
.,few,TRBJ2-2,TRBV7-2,TGTGCCAGCAGCTTAGCGCTTATCTTGGGGGAGCTGTTTTTT,CASSLALILGELFF
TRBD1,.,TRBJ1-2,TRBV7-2,TGTGCCAGCTCGCGACAGGGCGAGTATGGCTACACCTTC,CASSRQGEYGYTF
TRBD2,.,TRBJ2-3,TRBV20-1,TGCAGTGCTAGAGTGACTAGCGCTACGCAGTATTTT,CSARVTSATQYF
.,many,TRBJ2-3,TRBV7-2,TGTGCCAGCAGCCTTAAGGACAGCTATACGCAGTATTTT,CASSLKDSYTQYF
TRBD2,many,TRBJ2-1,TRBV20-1,TGCAGTGCTAGTCGAATGCTAGCGGTACGGGATGAGCAGTTCTTC,CSASRMLAVRDEQFF
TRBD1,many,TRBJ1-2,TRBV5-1,TGCGCCAGCAGGATAGACAGGGAGGGCTACACCTTC,CASRIDREGYTF
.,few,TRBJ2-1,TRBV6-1,TGTGCCAGCTCTGCCCGTGGAGCCCCATTCGTGTATGGGCAGTTCTTC,CASSARGAPFVYGQFF
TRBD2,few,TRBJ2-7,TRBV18,TGTGCCAGCTCAGATGCGGGGGGCCCCTACGAGCAGTACTTC,CASSDAGGPYEQYF
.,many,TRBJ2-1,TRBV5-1,TGCGCCAGTTCACTGCTCGGAGGACCAAACAGGAATGAGCAGTTCTTC,CASSLLGGPNRNEQFF
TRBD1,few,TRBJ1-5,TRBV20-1,TGCAGTGCTAGAGATCGACAGGGACTATATAGCAATCAGCCCCAGCATTTT,CSARDRQGLYSNQPQHF
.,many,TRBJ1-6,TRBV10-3,TGTGCCATCAGTGAACAGTTAGATTCACCCCTCCACTTT,CAISEQLDSPLHF
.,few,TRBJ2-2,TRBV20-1,TGCAGTGCTAGACCAACTAGCCCCTACACCGGGGAGCTGTTTTTT,CSARPTSPYTGELFF
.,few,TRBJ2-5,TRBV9,TGTGCCAGCAGCGTAGACGCCCTGCAAGAGACCCAGTACTTC,CASSVDALQETQYF
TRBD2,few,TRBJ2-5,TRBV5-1,TGCGCCAGCAGCTCCGGACTAGCGGGAATCGGAGAGACCCAGTACTTC,CASSSGLAGIGETQYF
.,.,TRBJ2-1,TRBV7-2,TGTGCCAGCAGCTTAGAGGGTAATTCTGCTCAACCCCAGTTCTTC,CASSLEGNSAQPQFF
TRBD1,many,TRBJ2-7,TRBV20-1,TGCAGTGCTGGCGACGGACAGGGAGAGATATACGAGCAGTACTTC,CSAGDGQGEIYEQYF
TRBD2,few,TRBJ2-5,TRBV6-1,TGTGCCAGCAGTACGGGACTAGCGGTCGGCCAAGAGACCCAGTACTTC,CASSTGLAVGQETQYF
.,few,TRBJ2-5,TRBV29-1,TGCAGCGTTCCGAGGGATTTGGAGACCCAGTACTTC,CSVPRDLETQYF
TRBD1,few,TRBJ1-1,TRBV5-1,TGCGCCAGCAGCCTGGGGGGGACAGGGAGGGCTGAAGCTTTCTTT,CASSLGGTGRAEAFF
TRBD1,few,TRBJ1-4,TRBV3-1,TGTGCCTGCAGCCGCATCTTTCCGGGACAGCCTTCTGAAAAACTGTTTTTT,CACSRIFPGQPSEKLFF
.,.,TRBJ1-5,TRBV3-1,TGTGCCAGCAGCCAACGGGGGAGGGGGCCCCAGCATTTT,CASSQRGRGPQHF
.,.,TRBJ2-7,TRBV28,TGTGCCAGCACCCTGACCCTGAATGGGTACGAGCAGTACTTC,CASTLTLNGYEQYF
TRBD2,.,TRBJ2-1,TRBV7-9,TGTGCCAGTACGCATTCGGGAGGGCCAAGCAATGAGCAGTTCTTC,CASTHSGGPSNEQFF
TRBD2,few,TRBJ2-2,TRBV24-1,TGTGCCACCAGTACTAGCGGGAGTCCCGGGGAGCTGTTTTTT,CATSTSGSPGELFF
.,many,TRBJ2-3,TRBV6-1,TGTGCCAGCAGTGAAGGGAGGGGGTCAGATACGCAGTATTTT,CASSEGRGSDTQYF
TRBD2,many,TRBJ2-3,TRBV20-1,TGCAGTGCTAGCCGAGCGGGAGGTACAGATACGCAGTATTTT,CSASRAGGTDTQYF
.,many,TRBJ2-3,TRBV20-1,TGCAGTGCTAGTAGGCAGATCACAGATACGCAGTATTTT,CSASRQITDTQYF
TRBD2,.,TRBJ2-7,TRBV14,TGTGCCAGCAGCCAAGGCTCAGGACTAGACCTCTACGAGCAGTACTTC,CASSQGSGLDLYEQYF
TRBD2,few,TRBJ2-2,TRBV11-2,TGTGCCAGCAGGATTAGCGGGAGGGCCGGGGAGCTGTTTTTT,CASRISGRAGELFF
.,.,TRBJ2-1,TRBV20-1,TGCAGGGCCCAGGGAGGAGGTAATGAGCAGTTCTTC,CRAQGGGNEQFF